Sequencing of this T cell receptor beta chain was carried out in a study of T cell responses to AZD1222 COVID-19 vaccine. The data were produced by immunoSEQ multiplex PCR, yet TCRdb's version contains in-frame clones alone and is incomplete. The sample contains more than 95,000 clones, 85% to 90% of which appear only once. V lost 0 bases and J lost 6, with 8 bases in between. CDR3 size: 13 residues. Germline V lookup: CDR1 SGHKS, CDR2 YYEKEE (reference sequence). This sequence joins TRBV5-5 and TRBJ2-3; D is unresolved. This receptor was taken from an adult in good health. Sequenced here: peripheral blood, sampled on day 0 of AZD1222 vaccination. Written as DNA, the CDR3 is TGTGCCAGCAGCTTGGACACGCCGGATACGCAGTATTTT. This translates into CASSLDTPDTQYF.